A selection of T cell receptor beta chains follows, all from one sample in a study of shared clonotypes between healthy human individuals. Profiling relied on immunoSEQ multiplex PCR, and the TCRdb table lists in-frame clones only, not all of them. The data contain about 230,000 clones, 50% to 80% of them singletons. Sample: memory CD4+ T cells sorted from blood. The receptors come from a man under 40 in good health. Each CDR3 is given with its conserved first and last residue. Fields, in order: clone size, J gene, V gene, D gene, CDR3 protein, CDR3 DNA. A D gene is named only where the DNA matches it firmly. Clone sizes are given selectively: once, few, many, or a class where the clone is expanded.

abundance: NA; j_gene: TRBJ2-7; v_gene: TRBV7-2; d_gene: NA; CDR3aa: CASSSGAYEQYF; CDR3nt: TGTGCCAGCAGCTCCGGCGCCTACGAGCAGTACTTC
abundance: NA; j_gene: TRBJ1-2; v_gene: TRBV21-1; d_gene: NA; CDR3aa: CASLLGAPEGYGYTF; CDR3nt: TGTGCCAGCCTCCTTGGGGCCCCAGAAGGCTATGGCTACACCTTC
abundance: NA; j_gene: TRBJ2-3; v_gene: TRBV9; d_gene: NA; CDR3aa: CASSVVGNTDTQYF; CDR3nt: TGTGCCAGCAGCGTAGTGGGGAACACAGATACGCAGTATTTT
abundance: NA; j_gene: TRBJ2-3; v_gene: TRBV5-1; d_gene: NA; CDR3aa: CASSLAGASTDTQYF; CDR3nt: TGCGCCAGCAGCTTGGCCGGGGCCAGTACAGATACGCAGTATTTT
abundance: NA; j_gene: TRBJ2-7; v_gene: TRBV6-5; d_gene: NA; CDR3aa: CASSLTWGYEQYF; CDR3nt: TGTGCCAGCAGTCTAACGTGGGGATACGAGCAGTACTTC
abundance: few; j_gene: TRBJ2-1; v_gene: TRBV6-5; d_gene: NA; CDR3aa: CASRMSARRNEQFF; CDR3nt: TGTGCCAGCCGGATGAGTGCGCGCCGCAATGAGCAGTTCTTC
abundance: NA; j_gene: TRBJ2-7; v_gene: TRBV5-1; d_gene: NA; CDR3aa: CASSLEGKEQYF; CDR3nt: TGCGCCAGCAGCTTGGAGGGGAAGGAGCAGTACTTC
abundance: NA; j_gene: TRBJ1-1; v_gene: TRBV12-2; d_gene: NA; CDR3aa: CASSSPGRDEAFF; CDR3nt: TGTGCCAGCAGCTCCCCAGGGAGGGATGAAGCTTTCTTT
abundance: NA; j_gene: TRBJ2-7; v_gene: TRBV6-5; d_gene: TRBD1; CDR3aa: CASSKQGFSNYEQYF; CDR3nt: TGTGCCAGCAGTAAACAGGGGTTTAGCAACTACGAGCAGTACTTC
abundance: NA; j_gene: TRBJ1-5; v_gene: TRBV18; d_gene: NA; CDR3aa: CASSQGPNQPQHF; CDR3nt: TGTGCCAGCTCACAGGGACCCAATCAGCCCCAGCATTTT
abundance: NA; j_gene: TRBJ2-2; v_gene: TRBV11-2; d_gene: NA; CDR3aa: CASSPRREGEDTGELFF; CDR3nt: TGTGCCAGCAGCCCCCGACGTGAAGGGGAGGACACCGGGGAGCTGTTTTTT
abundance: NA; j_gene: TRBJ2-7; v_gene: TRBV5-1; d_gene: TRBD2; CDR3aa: CASSPVSPAGGGEQYF; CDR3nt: TGCGCCAGCAGCCCCGTAAGTCCTGCGGGAGGAGGCGAGCAGTACTTC
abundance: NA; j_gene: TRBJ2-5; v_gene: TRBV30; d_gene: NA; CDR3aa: CAWSVQGLETQYF; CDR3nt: TGTGCCTGGAGTGTACAAGGGCTAGAGACCCAGTACTTC
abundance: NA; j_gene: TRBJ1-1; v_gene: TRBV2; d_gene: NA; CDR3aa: CASRGVQGGNTEAFF; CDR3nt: TGTGCCAGCAGGGGGGTGCAGGGAGGGAACACTGAAGCTTTCTTT